Listed here are 10 T cell receptor beta chains from one sample, sequenced in a study of control samples from healthy donors and cancer patients. Only in-frame clones appear in the TCRdb table, and some are missing; sequencing was by immunoSEQ multiplex PCR. The sample lists under 60,000 clones, roughly 94% seen once, with around 3.7% in the top ten. The sequencing input was blood. The origin of the receptors is a man aged 30 to 39 in good health.

This chain links TRBV7-9 with TRBJ1-1, with a tentative D call TRBD1 (6 bases). Between the trimmed V and J ends, which lost 4 bases and 4 bases, there was a span of 13 bases. The CDR3 runs to 14 residues. Per the germline V gene, CDR1 is SEHNR and CDR2 is FQNEAQ (reference sequence). The CDR3 protein is CASSSTGWSTEAFF. For the CDR3, the DNA is TGTGCCAGCAGCTCGACAGGATGGTCCACTGAAGCTTTCTTT.

The CDR3: CASSLGSHPNYEQYF. CDR3 nucleotide sequence: TGCGCCAGCAGCTTGGGGTCTCACCCCAACTACGAGCAGTACTTC. The chain carries TRBV5-1 and TRBJ2-7; the D is unclear. The V end was cut by 0 bases, the J end by 3 bases, with 13 bases between. In germline, CDR1 is SGHRS, CDR2 YFSETQ. The CDR3 has 15 residues.

In nucleotides, the CDR3 is TGTGCCAGCAGTTACACGGGTACTGGTGAAAAACTGTTTTTT. It is translated as CASSYTGTGEKLFF. The gene calls are TRBV6-5 and TRBJ1-4; D unresolved. The CDR3 sequence is 14 residues long. Trimming left V 2 bases short and J 7 bases short, with 11 bases between. Germline V gene sequence: CDR1 MNHEY, CDR2 SVGAGI.

The chain is built from TRBV29-1 and TRBJ1-2; TRBD1 might be the D (6 bases). Germline assignment: CDR1 SQVTM and CDR2 ANQGSEA. The CDR3 spans 14 residues. The V end was cut by 4 bases, the J end by 4 bases, with 16 bases between. In DNA, the CDR3 is TGCAGCGTTGGGGGGGCAGGGGAACGCTATGGCTACACCTTC. Amino acid sequence: CSVGGAGERYGYTF.

This rearrangement joins TRBV19 to TRBJ2-2; D possibly matches TRBD1 or TRBD2 (5 bases each). V was clipped by 6 bases and J by 2 bases, with 19 bases between them. The CDR3 covers 17 residues. Germline V gene sequence: CDR1 LNHDA, CDR2 SQIVND (reference sequence). In DNA, the CDR3 is TGTGCCAGTAGGGGTGCGAACCGGGACCTTAACACCGGGGAGCTGTTTTTT. It encodes CASRGANRDLNTGELFF.

The chain carries TRBV7-3 and TRBJ2-2; TRBD2 matches 11 bases. Germline V lookup: CDR1 SGHTA, CDR2 FQGTGA. Trimming at V came to 0 bases and at J to 7 bases, leaving 10 bases not matched to a gene. The CDR3 length is 18 residues. The DNA for the CDR3 is TGTGCCAGCAGCTTAACTTTCGCACTAGCGGGAGCAGGCGGGGAGCTGTTTTTT. The encoded protein is CASSLTFALAGAGGELFF.

The chain combines TRBV10-3 with TRBJ2-7; D call uncertain. Trimming removed 4 bases at V and 0 bases at J, with 22 bases between. Germline V CDR1 and CDR2: ENHRY, SYGVKD. The CDR3 runs to 18 residues. As DNA, the CDR3 is TGTGCCATCAGTGGACCTTCTGAAGGGCGAATTAGCTCCTACGAGCAGTACTTC. This encodes CAISGPSEGRISSYEQYF.

V and J are TRBV28 and TRBJ2-5, with TRBD2 matching 13 bases. Trimming cost V 3 bases and J 7 bases; bases outside gene matches: 11. CDR1 and CDR2 (germline): MDHEN, SYDVKM. This CDR3 is built from 17 residues. The CDR3 DNA reads as TGTGCCAGCAGTTTGTGGGAGGGACTAGCGGGGTCCGGGACCCAGTACTTC. It translates to CASSLWEGLAGSGTQYF.

V usage is TRBV18 and J usage is TRBJ2-7, with a tentative D call TRBD1 (5 bases). Germline CDR1 and CDR2: KGHSH and LQKENI. Trimming stripped 0 bases from V and 0 bases from J, with 9 bases between. The CDR3 runs to 15 residues. CDR3: CASSPPTTDSYEQYF. The DNA of the CDR3 is TGTGCCAGCTCACCACCGACGACAGACTCCTACGAGCAGTACTTC. Variable domain in full (rest from reference TRBV18 and TRBJ2-7): NAGVMQNPRHLVRRRGQEARLRCSPMKGHSHVYWYRQLPEEGLKFMVYLQKENIIDESGMPKERFSAEFPKEGPSILRIQQVVRGDSAAYFCASSPPTTDSYEQYFGPGTRLTVT.

This chain links TRBV6-5 with TRBJ1-6; D is unresolved. V was cut by 2 bases and J by 14 bases, with 16 bases left in between. This CDR3 is built from 14 residues. Germline-derived CDR1 and CDR2 are MNHEY and SVGAGI. The CDR3 sequence is CASSYGPLHITLHF. The CDR3 nucleotides are TGTGCCAGCAGTTACGGGCCGCTCCACATTACCCTCCACTTT.